Below are 24 T cell receptor beta chains sequenced from a single sample in a study of OX40 agonist ivuxolimab in advanced cancers. Produced via immunoSEQ multiplex PCR; TCRdb's table is partial and in-frame only. In the table there are tens of thousands of clones, about four fifths of which are singletons. Sequencing was performed on CD4+ or CD8+ T cells sorted from blood, taken in a trial of the OX40 agonist ivuxolimab. These TCRs come from an adult with an advanced solid tumor such as melanoma, head and neck, liver or kidney cancer.

The gene calls are TRBV5-5 and TRBJ1-1; 8 nucleotides align to TRBD1. Germline assignment: CDR1 SGHKS and CDR2 YYEKEE (reference sequence). The CDR3 is 13 amino acids. V shed 2 bases and J 4 bases; nucleotides not matched to a gene: 1. The CDR3 region is CASSFTGGTEAFF. CDR3 sequence (DNA): TGTGCCAGCAGCTTCACAGGGGGCACTGAAGCTTTCTTT.

The chain uses TRBV2 and TRBJ1-6; no clear D. V was pared by 7 bases and J by 10 bases, with 14 bases between. The germline V gene has CDR1 SNHLY and CDR2 FYNNEI. There are 13 residues in the CDR3. CDR3 DNA sequence: TGTGCCAGCAAGAGCTCACCGGGGTCACCCCTCCACTTT. It encodes CASKSSPGSPLHF.

Only one count was recorded for this clone. The V and J genes are TRBV6-5 and TRBJ1-2; TRBD1 is a possible D gene (6 bases). Germline CDR1 and CDR2: MNHEY and SVGAGI. V lost 0 bases and J lost 4, with 9 bases in between. The CDR3 is 14 amino acids. CDR3 coding DNA: TGTGCCAGCAGTTACTCTCAGGGGATCTATGGCTACACCTTC. Its protein is CASSYSQGIYGYTF.

This clone was counted only a few times. The V gene is TRBV29-1, the J gene TRBJ2-7; 7 bases agree with TRBD2. The CDR3 contains 12 residues. Germline V CDR1 and CDR2: SQVTM, ANQGSEA. The junction had 2 bases not matched to a gene; V was cut back by 1 base and J by 5 bases. In nucleotides, the CDR3 is TGCAGCGTTGAAGGCGCGGGGGACGAGCAGTACTTC. It yields the protein CSVEGAGDEQYF.

The chain recombines TRBV2 with TRBJ2-2; the match to TRBD2 covers 16 bases. The germline gives CDR1 SNHLY, CDR2 FYNNEI. The J segment lost 9 bases and the V segment lost 7 bases, leaving 8 bases of the junction unmatched. CDR3 size: 16 residues. The CDR3 reads CASMGTSGRAWRELFF. The CDR3 nucleotides are TGTGCCAGCATGGGGACTAGCGGGAGGGCCTGGCGGGAGCTGTTTTTT. The whole variable domain, filled in from reference TRBV2 and TRBJ2-2, reads EPEVTQTPSHQVTQMGQEVILRCVPISNHLYFYWYRQILGQKVEFLVSFYNNEISEKSEIFDDQFSVERPDGSNFTLKIRSTKLEDSAMYFCASMGTSGRAWRELFFGEGSRLTVL.

The rearrangement joins TRBV7-9 to TRBJ1-1; tentatively, D is TRBD1 (5 bases). Per germline, CDR1 SEHNR and CDR2 FQNEAQ (reference sequence). This CDR3 is 15 amino acids long. V shed 1 base and J shed 11 bases, with 20 bases lying between them. CDR3 sequence reads: CASSLELSLGTRAFF. DNA of the CDR3: TGTGCCAGCAGCTTAGAACTGAGTTTGGGGACTCGGGCTTTCTTT.

In this sample, this clone turned up once. The CDR3 here is CASSPPGHREGNYGYTF. For the CDR3, the DNA is TGTGCCAGCTCACCACCCGGGCACAGGGAAGGGAACTATGGCTACACCTTC. The V gene is TRBV18, the J gene TRBJ1-2, with a weak D call TRBD1 (6 bases). V dropped 0 bases and J dropped 2 bases, with 16 bases sitting between them. Germline V gives CDR1 KGHSH, CDR2 LQKENI. The CDR3 length is 17 residues.

This sequence joins TRBV5-1 and TRBJ1-4, with a weak D call TRBD1 (5 bases). V gave up 1 base and J gave up 8 bases, with 12 bases separating them. Germline-derived CDR1 and CDR2 are SGHRS and YFSETQ. The CDR3 extends over 14 amino acids. The CDR3 nucleotides read TGCGCCAGCAGCTTGCGGGGACCGACCGAAAAACTGTTTTTT. The encoded protein is CASSLRGPTEKLFF. Full variable domain (rest looked up from reference TRBV5-1 and TRBJ1-4): KAGVTQTPRYLIKTRGQQVTLSCSPISGHRSVSWYQQTPGQGLQFLFEYFSETQRNKGNFPGRFSGRQFSNSRSEMNVSTLELGDSALYLCASSLRGPTEKLFFGSGTQLSVL.

The rearrangement joins TRBV15 to TRBJ1-2; perhaps TRBD1 as D (5 bases). V was pared by 4 bases and J by 4 bases, with 7 bases between. Germline CDR1 and CDR2: LNHNV and YYDKDF (reference sequence). The CDR3 totals 12 residues. This chain's CDR3 is CATSNRFYGYTF. The CDR3 DNA follows: TGTGCCACCAGCAACAGGTTCTATGGCTACACCTTC.

The chain couples TRBV19 to TRBJ2-1; 7 bases fit TRBD1. The junction had 10 bases not matched to a gene; V was cut back by 9 bases and J by 2 bases. Germline V lookup: CDR1 LNHDA, CDR2 SQIVND (reference sequence). The CDR3 has 15 residues. The CDR3 DNA reads as TGTGCCAGCCAGTACGACAGGGTCACCTACAATGAGCAGTTCTTC. Its protein product is CASQYDRVTYNEQFF.

The V call is TRBV18, the J call TRBJ2-3; 10 bases fit TRBD1. The length of the CDR3 is 18 residues. CDR1 KGHSH and CDR2 LQKENI come from the germline V gene. After removal of 4 bases from V and 1 base from J, the junction contained 11 bases not matched to a gene. CDR3 nucleotides: TGTGCCAGCTCACAAACCGGGACAGGGGCCGGGGGCACAGATACGCAGTATTTT. It encodes CASSQTGTGAGGTDTQYF.

This clone came up a few times. The chain uses TRBV7-9 and TRBJ1-5, with a weak D call TRBD1 (5 bases). The V gene lost 1 base and the J gene lost 0 bases, with 7 bases spanning the gap. The CDR3 consists of 15 residues. The germline V gene encodes CDR1 SEHNR and CDR2 FQNEAQ (reference sequence). This chain's CDR3 is CASSLDGGSNQPQHF. The CDR3 DNA reads as TGTGCCAGCAGCTTAGATGGGGGTAGCAATCAGCCCCAGCATTTT.

The chain has TRBV7-2 and TRBJ2-7; 9 nucleotides agree with TRBD1. The junction had 7 bases not matched to a gene; V was cut back by 7 bases and J by 0 bases. This CDR3 is built from 15 residues. Germline assignment: CDR1 SGHTA and CDR2 FQGNSA. CDR3 in amino acids: CASTPDRGSSYEQYF. In nucleotides, the CDR3 is TGTGCCAGCACCCCCGACAGGGGGAGCTCCTACGAGCAGTACTTC.

This clone appeared a few times. The chain uses TRBV10-1 and TRBJ1-1; D uncertain. There are 15 residues in the CDR3. CDR1 and CDR2 from the germline V gene are WNHNN and SYGVQD (reference sequence). V lost 0 bases and J lost 4, with 12 bases in between. This chain's CDR3 is CASSESAGVGTEAFF. The CDR3 nucleotides read TGCGCCAGCAGTGAGTCCGCAGGAGTGGGCACTGAAGCTTTCTTT.

V usage is TRBV4-2 and J usage is TRBJ1-5; 7 bases agree with TRBD1. The CDR3 runs to 16 residues. V lost 2 bases to trimming and J lost 2 bases; unmatched junction nucleotides: 6. The germline CDR1 and CDR2 sequences are LGHNA and YNFKEQ. DNA of the CDR3: TGTGCCAGCAGCCAAAATCCCGGGACAGGCAATCAGCCCCAGCATTTT. It translates to CASSQNPGTGNQPQHF.

Notes on this clone: In the same sample, other DNA sequences code for this CDR3. The chain joins TRBV30 to TRBJ1-3; D is perhaps TRBD1 (5 bases). Germline lookup yields CDR1 GTSNPN and CDR2 SVGIG (reference sequence). This CDR3 spans 15 amino acids. V lost 2 bases to trimming and J lost 4 bases, with 15 bases between them. The CDR3 bases are TGTGCCTGGAGTCCCGACAGAAGGTCAGGAAACACCATATATTTT. Its protein is CAWSPDRRSGNTIYF.

V and J are TRBV6-5 and TRBJ1-1; D remains unclear. Trimming cost V 2 bases and J 1 base, with 8 bases left between them. Looked up from germline, CDR1 is MNHEY and CDR2 is SVGAGI. This CDR3 has 14 residues. CDR3 protein: CASSYREKNTEAFF. DNA for the CDR3: TGTGCCAGCAGTTACAGGGAGAAGAACACTGAAGCTTTCTTT.

The CDR3 reads CASSGARSSYEQYF. CDR3 sequence (DNA): TGCGCCAGTTCAGGGGCTAGGAGCTCCTACGAGCAGTACTTC. The rearrangement uses TRBV5-1 and TRBJ2-7, with TRBD1 as a possible D gene (6 bases). From germline, CDR1 is SGHRS and CDR2 YFSETQ. The CDR3 spans 14 residues. V lost 8 bases to trimming and J lost 0 bases, with 15 bases between them.

V is TRBV11-2 and J is TRBJ2-1; 7 positions agree with TRBD2. The CDR3 contains 15 residues. After removal of 0 bases from V and 7 bases from J, the junction contained 6 bases not matched to a gene. Germline CDR1 SGHAT, CDR2 FQNNGV. Here the CDR3 DNA reads TGTGCCAGCAGCTTAGATCGGACTAGTGGTAATGAGCAGTTCTTC. This encodes CASSLDRTSGNEQFF.

The chain is built from TRBV5-1 and TRBJ2-7; D unclear. Between the trimmed V and J ends, which lost 3 bases and 3 bases, there was a span of 13 bases. CDR3 length: 14 amino acids. The germline V gene encodes CDR1 SGHRS and CDR2 YFSETQ. Written as DNA, the CDR3 is TGCGCCAGCAGCTGGGGTCAAAGCCTCTACGAGCAGTACTTC. It codes for CASSWGQSLYEQYF.

The chain has TRBV19 and TRBJ2-7, with TRBD1 matching over 8 bases. V lost 6 bases to trimming and J lost 6 bases; unmatched junction nucleotides: 10. Germline V lookup: CDR1 LNHDA, CDR2 SQIVND (reference sequence). The CDR3 length is 14 residues. Here the CDR3 DNA reads TGTGCCAGTAGGAACCAGGGGGCCAGCGGCGAGCAGTACTTC. This codes for CASRNQGASGEQYF. The variable domain in full, with the rest retrieved from reference TRBV19 and TRBJ2-7, is DGGITQSPKYLFRKEGQNVTLSCEQNLNHDAMYWYRQDPGQGLRLIYYSQIVNDFQKGDIAEGYSVSREKKESFPLTVTSAQKNPTAFYLCASRNQGASGEQYFGPGTRLTVT.

This clone has more than one count but fewer than ten. The V gene is TRBV9, the J gene TRBJ1-6; D unclear. The V gene's germline CDR1 is SGDLS and CDR2 YYNGEE. The CDR3 has 15 amino acids. The V end was cut by 2 bases, the J end by 9 bases, with 15 bases between. CDR3 residues: CASSVDSAELSPLHF. The CDR3 nucleotides read TGTGCCAGCAGCGTCGACTCGGCGGAACTTTCACCCCTCCACTTT. The complete variable domain, with remaining parts taken from reference TRBV9 and TRBJ1-6, reads DSGVTQTPKHLITATGQRVTLRCSPRSGDLSVYWYQQSLDQGLQFLIQYYNGEERAKGNILERFSAQQFPDLHSELNLSSLELGDSALYFCASSVDSAELSPLHFGNGTRLTVT.

The chain joins TRBV5-3 to TRBJ2-5, with a possible D match to TRBD1 (5 bases). TRBV5-3 is reported as an ORF; its role is uncertain. The CDR3 runs to 15 residues. The V gene lost 0 bases and the J gene lost 1 base, with 10 bases spanning the gap. The chain's CDR3 is CARSLEHRLQETQYF. In DNA, the CDR3 is TGTGCCAGAAGCTTGGAACACAGGCTCCAAGAGACCCAGTACTTC.

This clone appeared a single time. The chain has TRBV7-9 and TRBJ1-1; D is uncertain. The CDR3 has 13 amino acids. V lost 11 bases and J 2 bases, leaving 15 bases between the germline ends. Germline V gene sequence: CDR1 SEHNR, CDR2 FQNEAQ (reference sequence). CDR3 coding DNA: TGTGCCCTACTAAGGGCAGATAACACTGAAGCTTTCTTT. Amino acids: CALLRADNTEAFF.